This section outlines one TCR beta chain sequence together with its context. The antigen is not known. TCRdb called the 5' RACE reads again in MiXCR, with one record for every CDR3 protein. Of tens of thousands of distinct CDR3 sequences listed, 20% to 30% were seen once; the top ten hold under 50%. This entry is derived from a study of T-cell memory formation after mild COVID-19. Across the whole study: The study found TCR clusters largely donor specific.

Study-wide findings and caveats: Pre-infection memory already had some responding clones, implying cross-reactive memory joined. Proof of SARS-CoV-2 specificity was absent for the second-wave clones that crested on day 37.

V lost 2 bases, J lost 5 bases, and 8 bases lay in between. Germline V gene data show CDR1 as SGHDT and CDR2 as YYEEEE. The CDR3 runs to 13 residues. The sequence was collected from a man between 18 and 29 years old who had mild COVID-19 (a few samples of this study predate the infection). Cell type and time point are not known. V gene TRBV5-6 combines with J gene TRBJ2-1; a weak D match, TRBD1 (6 bases). Sequenced: PBMCs or a T cell subset sorted from them (not recorded which). In nucleotides, the CDR3 is TGTGCCAGCAGCTTCAGGGGCAACAATGAGCAGTTCTTC. Its protein is CASSFRGNNEQFF.